A single sample gave rise to the 7 T cell receptor beta chains below, sequenced in a study of cytomegalovirus exposure and HLA in healthy donors. 60 Vbeta and 13 Jbeta primers were used in PCR. The method was immunoSEQ multiplex PCR; TCRdb's version includes in-frame clones alone and lacks a portion of them. The table lists 120,000 to 150,000 clones, roughly three quarters of them singletons. The material sequenced was PBMCs. The receptors come from a woman in her thirties or forties in good health and CMV-seropositive.

The rearrangement joins TRBV27 to TRBJ1-6, with 11 bases aligning to TRBD1. CDR3 size: 15 residues. Germline CDR1 and CDR2: MNHEY and SMNVEV (reference sequence). J lost 9 bases, V lost 1 base, and 2 bases had no gene match. CDR3 sequence (DNA): TGTGCCAGCAGTTTATGGACAGGGGGCGGTTCACCCCTCCACTTT. The encoded protein is CASSLWTGGGSPLHF.

V gene TRBV18 combines with J gene TRBJ2-1; TRBD2 aligns across 7 bases. Germline lookup yields CDR1 KGHSH and CDR2 LQKENI. V shed 0 bases and J 9 bases; nucleotides not matched to a gene: 8. The CDR3 totals 15 residues. CDR3 protein: CASSPPASGASEQFF. The CDR3 region has the DNA TGTGCCAGCTCACCACCCGCTAGCGGAGCCAGTGAGCAGTTCTTC.

This clone was picked up a small number of times. V usage is TRBV6-5 and J usage is TRBJ2-3, with 11 bases lining up with TRBD1. V was clipped by 4 bases and J by 10 bases; unmatched bases: 13. Germline CDR1 reads MNHEY; CDR2 reads SVGAGI. This CDR3 has 16 amino acids. In DNA form, the CDR3 reads TGTGCCAGCAGTTCTTCCGGGACAGGGGGTTTCCTTGCGCAGTATTTT. Its translation: CASSSSGTGGFLAQYF.

This clone rates as medium-sized (0.01 to 0.1%). This chain connects TRBV10-1 to TRBJ2-3, with TRBD2 matching 7 bases. V lost 3 bases and J lost 6; bases outside the gene matches: 0. Germline CDR1 WNHNN, CDR2 SYGVQD (reference sequence). The CDR3 runs to 12 residues. The CDR3 DNA is TGCGCCAGCAGTGACGGGGGGGATACGCAGTATTTT. Amino acids: CASSDGGDTQYF.

The chain joins TRBV7-2 to TRBJ2-7; D uncertain. Trimming cost V 1 base and J 6 bases, with 7 bases left between them. CDR1 is SGHTA, CDR2 FQGNSA, per germline. This CDR3 has 12 residues. This chain's CDR3 is CASSLVAREQYF. Here the CDR3 DNA reads TGTGCCAGCAGCTTAGTAGCTCGCGAGCAGTACTTC.

The V and J genes are TRBV2 and TRBJ2-7, with D possibly TRBD2 on 5 matching bases. The CDR3 covers 13 residues. Trimming shortened V by 1 base and J by 6 bases, and 10 bases separated the two germline ends. In germline, CDR1 is SNHLY, CDR2 FYNNEI. The CDR3 spells CASSEVWAGEQYF. The CDR3 region has the DNA TGTGCCAGCAGTGAAGTATGGGCGGGCGAGCAGTACTTC. Full variable domain (rest looked up from reference TRBV2 and TRBJ2-7): EPEVTQTPSHQVTQMGQEVILRCVPISNHLYFYWYRQILGQKVEFLVSFYNNEISEKSEIFDDQFSVERPDGSNFTLKIRSTKLEDSAMYFCASSEVWAGEQYFGPGTRLTVT.

The J gene is TRBJ2-1, the V gene TRBV5-1, with TRBD2 matching over 16 bases. J lost 9 bases, V lost 4 bases, and 4 bases had no gene match. The CDR3 loop spans 15 amino acids. Germline-derived CDR1 and CDR2 are SGHRS and YFSETQ. Here the CDR3 reads CASSQGLAGGFEQFF. The CDR3 nucleotides read TGCGCCAGCAGCCAGGGACTAGCGGGGGGGTTTGAGCAGTTCTTC.